This T cell receptor (beta chain) was captured by sequencing in a study of human T cells and chemical hapten exposure. This clonotype appeared a few times. Each CDR3 protein gets one entry after TCRdb re-called the RACE reads with MiXCR. The sample lists about 98,000 distinct CDR3 sequences, 11% occurring once. Stated time point: pre-sensitization, week 0. Treatment defined: therapeutic diphenylcyclopropenone sensitization with weekly scalp DPC. Unfractionated whole blood served as the source for total RNA extraction. Trimming shortened V by 7 bases and J by 8 bases, and 21 bases separated the two germline ends. Per the germline V gene, CDR1 is SQVTM and CDR2 is ANQGSEA. The CDR3 extends over 14 amino acids.

This rearrangement joins TRBV29-1 to TRBJ2-1; tentative D call: TRBD2 (6 bases). Sequences were derived from whole blood, sampled in connection with sensitization to the hapten diphenylcyclopropenone (DPC). This receptor was identified in a woman aged 55-69 years with alopecia areata. Some clones in this sample may be carry-over from other donors' samples. This CDR3 is CSDRGRLDVDEQFF. CDR3 nucleotide sequence: TGCAGCGACCGAGGGAGGTTAGACGTCGATGAGCAGTTCTTC.